Listed below are T cell receptor beta chains from one sample, sequenced in a study of blood T cell repertoires in COVID-19. Here immunoSEQ multiplex PCR was the method, and the copy in TCRdb shows in-frame clones only, minus some. This table has 200,000 to 300,000 clones, 84% appearing once. The specimen sequenced was peripheral blood. These receptors were obtained from a woman in her forties who had recovered from COVID-19. Each CDR3 is given with its conserved first and last residue. The D gene is left open where the match is weak. Size is omitted from some rows. Given values are once, few, many or a class for expanded clones.

D	size	J	length	V	CDR3	DNA
TRBD1	.	TRBJ1-5	12	TRBV28	CAGGQGNQPQHF	TGTGCCGGGGGACAGGGGAATCAGCCCCAGCATTTT
.	.	TRBJ2-5	13	TRBV2	CASRRGGWETQYF	TGTGCCAGCAGGAGGGGGGGATGGGAGACCCAGTACTTC
.	few	TRBJ2-3	14	TRBV6-5	CASSYDREVDTQYF	TGTGCCAGCAGTTACGACAGGGAGGTAGATACGCAGTATTTT
.	.	TRBJ1-5	15	TRBV3-1/TRBV3-2	CASSQEGHLNQPQHF	TGTGCCAGCAGCCAAGAGGGACACCTTAATCAGCCCCAGCATTTT
.	.	TRBJ2-7	15	TRBV4-1	CASSQVPYSSYEQYF	TGCGCCAGCAGCCAAGTACCTTATAGCTCCTACGAGCAGTACTTC
TRBD1	once	TRBJ1-2	15	TRBV5-1	CASRPGTGNNYGYTF	TGCGCCAGCAGACCCGGGACAGGGAACAACTATGGCTACACCTTC
TRBD1	.	TRBJ1-5	17	TRBV23-1	CASSQHRGPGSNQPQHF	TGCGCCAGCAGTCAACACAGGGGTCCGGGTAGCAATCAGCCCCAGCATTTT
.	.	TRBJ1-6	17	TRBV7-2	CASREGTRRRGGSPLHF	TGTGCCAGCAGGGAGGGGACTCGCCGTAGGGGTGGTTCGCCCCTCCACTTT
.	.	TRBJ1-2	14	TRBV27	CASSSAGRRYGYTF	TGTGCCAGCAGTTCGGCTGGGCGCCGCTATGGCTACACCTTC
.	.	TRBJ1-4	15	TRBV6-5	CASSYSSGLNEKLFF	TGTGCCAGCAGTTACTCGAGCGGCCTTAATGAAAAACTGTTTTTT
.	once	TRBJ1-2	11	TRBV20-1	CSARQAFGYTF	TGCAGTGCTAGACAGGCCTTTGGCTACACCTTC
TRBD1	.	TRBJ1-6	15	TRBV24-1	CATSDSGTVDSPLHF	TGTGCCACCAGTGATTCCGGGACAGTAGATTCACCCCTCCACTTT
TRBD1	once	TRBJ2-7	18	TRBV5-5	CASSLLGPVVQGSYEQYF	TGTGCCAGCAGCTTGTTGGGGCCCGTGGTACAGGGGTCCTACGAGCAGTACTTC
.	.	TRBJ2-7	17	TRBV7-2	CASSLGPLGGNPYEQYF	TGTGCCAGCAGCTTAGGACCTCTCGGGGGAAACCCCTACGAGCAGTACTTC
.	few	TRBJ2-7	12	TRBV6-5	CASTYFGGEQYF	TGTGCCAGCACCTACTTCGGCGGCGAGCAGTACTTC
.	.	TRBJ1-6	17	TRBV19	CASQASPGAFYNSPLHF	TGTGCCAGCCAGGCTTCTCCAGGGGCCTTTTATAATTCACCCCTCCACTTT
.	.	TRBJ2-5	16	TRBV11-2	CASSPNGDSYQETQYF	TGTGCCAGCAGCCCGAACGGGGACTCTTACCAAGAGACCCAGTACTTC